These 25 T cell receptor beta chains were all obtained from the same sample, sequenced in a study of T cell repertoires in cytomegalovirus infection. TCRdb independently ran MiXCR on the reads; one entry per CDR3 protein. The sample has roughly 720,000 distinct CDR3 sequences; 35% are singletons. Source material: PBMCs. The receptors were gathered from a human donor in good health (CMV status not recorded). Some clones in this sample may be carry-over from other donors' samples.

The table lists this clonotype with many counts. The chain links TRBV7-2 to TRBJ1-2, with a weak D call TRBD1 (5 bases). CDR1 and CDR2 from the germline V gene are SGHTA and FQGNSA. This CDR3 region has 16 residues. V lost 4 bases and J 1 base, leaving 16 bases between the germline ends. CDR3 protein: CASSSLYRDGNYGYTF. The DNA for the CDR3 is TGTGCCAGCAGCTCGCTCTACCGGGACGGTAACTATGGCTACACCTTC.

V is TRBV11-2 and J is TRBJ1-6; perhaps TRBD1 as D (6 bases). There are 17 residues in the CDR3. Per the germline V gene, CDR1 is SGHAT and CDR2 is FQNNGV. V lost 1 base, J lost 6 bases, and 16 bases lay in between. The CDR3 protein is CASSLGPKTGSNSPLHF. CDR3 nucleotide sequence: TGTGCCAGCAGCTTAGGTCCAAAGACAGGCTCTAATTCACCCCTCCACTTT.

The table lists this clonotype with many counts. The DNA of the CDR3 is TGCAGTGCTGAAGGGGGTCGTCTCTCTGGAAACACCATATATTTT. Translating it yields CSAEGGRLSGNTIYF. The chain has TRBV20-1 and TRBJ1-3; tentatively, D is TRBD1 (6 bases). CDR1 and CDR2 (germline): DFQATT, SNEGSKA (reference sequence). The CDR3 consists of 15 residues. The V and J ends lost 5 bases and 0 bases respectively, with 14 bases between them.

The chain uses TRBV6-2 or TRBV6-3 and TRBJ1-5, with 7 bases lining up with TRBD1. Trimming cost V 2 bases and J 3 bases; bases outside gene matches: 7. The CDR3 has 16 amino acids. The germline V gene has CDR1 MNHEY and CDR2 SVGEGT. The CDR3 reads CASSYTDRALNQPQHF. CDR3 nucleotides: TGTGCCAGCAGTTACACAGACAGGGCCCTCAATCAGCCCCAGCATTTT.

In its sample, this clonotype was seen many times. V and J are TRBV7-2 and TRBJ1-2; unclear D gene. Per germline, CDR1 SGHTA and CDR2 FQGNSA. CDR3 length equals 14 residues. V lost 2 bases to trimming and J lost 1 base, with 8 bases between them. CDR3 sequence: CASSLKASNYGYTF. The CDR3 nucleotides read TGTGCCAGCAGCTTAAAAGCCAGTAACTATGGCTACACCTTC.

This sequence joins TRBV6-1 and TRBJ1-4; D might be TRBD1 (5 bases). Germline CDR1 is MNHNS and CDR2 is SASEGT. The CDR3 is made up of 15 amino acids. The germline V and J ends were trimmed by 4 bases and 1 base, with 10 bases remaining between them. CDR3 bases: TGTGCCAGCAGTGCGCACGGGGGAACTAATGAAAAACTGTTTTTT. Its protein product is CASSAHGGTNEKLFF.

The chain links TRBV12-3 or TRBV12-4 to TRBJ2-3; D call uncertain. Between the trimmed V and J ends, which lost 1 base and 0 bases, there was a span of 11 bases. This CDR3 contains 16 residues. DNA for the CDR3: TGTGCCAGCAGTTTAGGATCGGCGGCTAGCACAGATACGCAGTATTTT. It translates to CASSLGSAASTDTQYF.

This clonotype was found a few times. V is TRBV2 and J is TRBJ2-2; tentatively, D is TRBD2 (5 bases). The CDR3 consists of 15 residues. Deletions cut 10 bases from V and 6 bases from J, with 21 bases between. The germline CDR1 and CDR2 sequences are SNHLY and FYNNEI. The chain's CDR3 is CATLYQWEIAGELFF. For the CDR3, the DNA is TGTGCCACCCTGTACCAGTGGGAGATCGCCGGGGAGCTGTTTTTT.

Written as DNA, the CDR3 is TGTGCCAGCAGCTTAGGGGGGAGGCGAAAAGCTTTCTTT. Translation: CASSLGGRRKAFF. The chain recombines TRBV7-2 with TRBJ1-1, with D perhaps TRBD1 (5 bases). V was trimmed by 1 base and J by 9 bases, leaving 12 bases between them. CDR3 length: 13 residues. Germline loops: CDR1 SGHTA, CDR2 FQGNSA.

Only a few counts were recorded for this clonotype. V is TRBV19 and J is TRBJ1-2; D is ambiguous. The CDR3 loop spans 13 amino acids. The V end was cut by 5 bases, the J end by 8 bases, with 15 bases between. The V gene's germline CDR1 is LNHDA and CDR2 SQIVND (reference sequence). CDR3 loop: CASSYGDYPGYTF. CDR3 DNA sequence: TGTGCCAGTAGTTACGGCGACTATCCCGGCTACACCTTC.

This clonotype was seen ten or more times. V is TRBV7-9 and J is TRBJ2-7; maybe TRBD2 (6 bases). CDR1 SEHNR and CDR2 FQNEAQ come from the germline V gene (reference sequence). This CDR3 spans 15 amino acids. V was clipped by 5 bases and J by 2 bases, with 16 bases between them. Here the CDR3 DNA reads TGTGCCAGCAGCCCCCGGGGGAGGAACCCCTACGAGCAGTACTTC. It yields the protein CASSPRGRNPYEQYF.

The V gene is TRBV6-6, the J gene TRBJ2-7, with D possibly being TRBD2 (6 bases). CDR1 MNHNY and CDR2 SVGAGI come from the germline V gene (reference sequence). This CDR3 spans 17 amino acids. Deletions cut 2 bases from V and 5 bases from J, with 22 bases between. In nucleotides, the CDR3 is TGTGCCAGCAGTTACACGTCCCGGGCTAGCGTAACCCACGAGCAGTACTTC. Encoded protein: CASSYTSRASVTHEQYF.

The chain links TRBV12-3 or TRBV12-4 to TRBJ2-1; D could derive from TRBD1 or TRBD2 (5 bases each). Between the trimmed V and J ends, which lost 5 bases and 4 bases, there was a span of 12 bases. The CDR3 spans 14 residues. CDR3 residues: CASSPLGAYNEQFF. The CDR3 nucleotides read TGTGCCAGCAGTCCCCTCGGGGCTTACAATGAGCAGTTCTTC.

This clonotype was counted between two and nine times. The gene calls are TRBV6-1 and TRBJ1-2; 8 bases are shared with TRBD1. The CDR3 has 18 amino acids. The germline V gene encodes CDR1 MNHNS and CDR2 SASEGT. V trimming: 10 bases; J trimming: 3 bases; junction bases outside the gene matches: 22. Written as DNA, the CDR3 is TGTGCCACCAATCCTGTAGGAGGCAGGGGGCAGGGGGACTATGGCTACACCTTC. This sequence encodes CATNPVGGRGQGDYGYTF.

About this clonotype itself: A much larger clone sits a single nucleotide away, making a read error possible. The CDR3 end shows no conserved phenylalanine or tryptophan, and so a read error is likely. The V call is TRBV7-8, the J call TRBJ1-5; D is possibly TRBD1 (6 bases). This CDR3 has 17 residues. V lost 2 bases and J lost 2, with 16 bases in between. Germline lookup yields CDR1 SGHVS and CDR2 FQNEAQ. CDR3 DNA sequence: TGTGCCAGCAGCTTATTAGTGGGGGCCGCAGGCAATCAGCCCCAGCATTGT. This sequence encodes CASSLLVGAAGNQPQHC.

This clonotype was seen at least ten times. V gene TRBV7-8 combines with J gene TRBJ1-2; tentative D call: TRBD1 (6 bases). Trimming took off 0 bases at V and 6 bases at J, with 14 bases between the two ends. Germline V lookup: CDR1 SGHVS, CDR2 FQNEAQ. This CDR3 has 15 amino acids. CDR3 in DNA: TGTGCCAGCAGCTTAGCGCCGTGGCAGGGGCATGGCTACACCTTC. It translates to CASSLAPWQGHGYTF. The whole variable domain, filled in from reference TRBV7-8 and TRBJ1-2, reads GAGVSQSPRYKVAKRGQDVALRCDPISGHVSLFWYQQALGQGPEFLTYFQNEAQLDKSGLPSDRFFAERPEGSVSTLKIQRTQQEDSAVYLCASSLAPWQGHGYTFGSGTRLTVV.

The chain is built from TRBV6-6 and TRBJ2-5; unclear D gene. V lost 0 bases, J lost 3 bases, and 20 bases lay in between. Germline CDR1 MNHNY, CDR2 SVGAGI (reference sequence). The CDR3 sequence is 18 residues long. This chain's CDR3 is CASSYSSLDTTSEETQYF. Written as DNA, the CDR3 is TGTGCCAGCAGTTACTCCAGTCTTGATACCACCTCGGAAGAGACCCAGTACTTC.

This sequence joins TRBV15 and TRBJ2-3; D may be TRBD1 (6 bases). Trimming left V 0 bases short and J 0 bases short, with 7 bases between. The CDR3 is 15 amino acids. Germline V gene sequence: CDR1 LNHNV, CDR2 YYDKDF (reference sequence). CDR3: CATSRDRGSTDTQYF. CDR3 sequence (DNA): TGTGCCACCAGCAGAGATAGGGGGAGCACAGATACGCAGTATTTT.

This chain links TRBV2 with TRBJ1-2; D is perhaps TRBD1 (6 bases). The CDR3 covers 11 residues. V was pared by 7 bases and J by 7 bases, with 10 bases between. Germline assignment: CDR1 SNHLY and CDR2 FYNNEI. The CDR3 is CASKQGPGYTF. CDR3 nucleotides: TGTGCCAGCAAACAGGGCCCTGGCTACACCTTC.

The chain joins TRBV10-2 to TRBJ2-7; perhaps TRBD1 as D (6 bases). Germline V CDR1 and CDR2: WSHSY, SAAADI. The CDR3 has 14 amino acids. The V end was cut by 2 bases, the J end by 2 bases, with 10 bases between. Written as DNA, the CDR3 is TGCGCCAGCAGTGAGGAGACAGGAGCCTACGAGCAGTACTTC. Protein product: CASSEETGAYEQYF.

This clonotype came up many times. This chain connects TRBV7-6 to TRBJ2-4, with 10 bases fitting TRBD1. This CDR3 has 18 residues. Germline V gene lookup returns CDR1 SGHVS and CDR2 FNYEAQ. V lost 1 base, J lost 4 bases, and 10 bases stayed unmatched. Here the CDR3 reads CASSLEASGTGAKNIQYF. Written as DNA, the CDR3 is TGTGCCAGCAGCTTAGAGGCTTCCGGGACAGGGGCTAAAAACATTCAGTACTTC.

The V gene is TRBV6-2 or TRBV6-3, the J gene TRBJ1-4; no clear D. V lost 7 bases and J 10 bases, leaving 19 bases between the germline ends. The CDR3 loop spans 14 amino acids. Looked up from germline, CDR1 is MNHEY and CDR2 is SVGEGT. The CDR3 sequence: CASTSDGRMGKLFF. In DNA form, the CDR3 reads TGTGCCAGCACCTCAGACGGGCGCATGGGAAAACTGTTTTTT.

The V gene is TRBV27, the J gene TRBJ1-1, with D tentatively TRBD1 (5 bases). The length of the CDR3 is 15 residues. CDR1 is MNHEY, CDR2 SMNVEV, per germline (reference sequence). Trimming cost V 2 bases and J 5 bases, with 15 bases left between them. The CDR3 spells CASSLIGARGTEAFF. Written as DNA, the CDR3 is TGTGCCAGCAGTTTAATTGGGGCGAGAGGGACTGAAGCTTTCTTT.

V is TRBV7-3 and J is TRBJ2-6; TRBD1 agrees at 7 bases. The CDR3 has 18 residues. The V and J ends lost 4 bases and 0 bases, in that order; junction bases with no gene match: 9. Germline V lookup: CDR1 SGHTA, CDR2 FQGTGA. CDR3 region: CASSSLGDRSSGANVLTF. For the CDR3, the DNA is TGTGCCAGCAGCTCGCTTGGGGACAGAAGCTCTGGGGCCAACGTCCTGACTTTC.

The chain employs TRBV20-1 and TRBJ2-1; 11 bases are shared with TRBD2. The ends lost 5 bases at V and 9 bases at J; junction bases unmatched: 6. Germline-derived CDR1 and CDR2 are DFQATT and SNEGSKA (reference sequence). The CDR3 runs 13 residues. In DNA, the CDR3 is TGCAGTGCTCCGACTAGCGGGGTTACTGAGCAGTTCTTC. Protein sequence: CSAPTSGVTEQFF.